One sample yielded the 23 T cell receptor beta chains listed below, sequenced in a study of a mutant IDH1 vaccine in newly diagnosed glioma (dated by TCRdb to about 2021). What these receptors recognize is not known. This specimen's time point label, per the study, means: week 35, safety follow-up. Each vaccine dose was 300 ug of a 20-mer mutant IDH1 peptide in Montanide, given subcutaneously with topical imiquimod. The library was prepared using the immunoSEQ multiplex PCR assay. The table comes from immuneACCESS by way of TCRdb, which keeps in-frame sequences with V and J called. Part of the clones is missing from these tables; in studies checked, under half for an unresolved V gene and the rest for unknown reasons. The sample yields 73,000 or so clones; about four fifths were counted once. The leading ten clones occupy 10% to 15% of the sample. The sequences come from PBMCs, collected from a glioma patient whose treatment included an IDH1 peptide vaccine. The receptors originated from a man aged 18-30 years with glioma.

The genes are TRBV7-2 and TRBJ1-3; tentatively, D is TRBD1 (5 bases). From germline, CDR1 is SGHTA and CDR2 FQGNSA. This CDR3 has 14 residues. The ends were cut back, 5 bases at V and 8 bases at J, with 16 bases in the middle. The CDR3 here is CASSPLLRGDTIYF. CDR3 coding DNA: TGTGCCAGCAGCCCGCTTTTACGGGGGGACACCATATATTTT.

V gene TRBV11-2 combines with J gene TRBJ2-1; TRBD2 agrees at 13 bases. The CDR3 contains 15 residues. Germline CDR1 and CDR2: SGHAT and FQNNGV. V lost 7 bases, J lost 8 bases, and 8 bases stayed unmatched. CDR3 bases: TGTGCCAGCATCCTGACTAGCGGGAGGAGGGATGAGCAGTTCTTC. Its protein is CASILTSGRRDEQFF.

About this clone: This same CDR3 is encoded by further DNA sequences in the sample. The chain uses TRBV7-3 and TRBJ2-7; TRBD1 matches 8 bases. The CDR3 loop spans 13 amino acids. V shed 6 bases, J shed 2 bases, and the junction held 3 bases outside the gene matches. In germline, CDR1 is SGHTA, CDR2 FQGTGA. DNA for the CDR3: TGTGCCAGCAGTCCAGGGGGCACCTACGAGCAGTACTTC. Translated, it gives CASSPGGTYEQYF.

This rearrangement joins TRBV7-2 to TRBJ1-2; maybe TRBD1 (6 bases). Trimming left V 4 bases short and J 0 bases short, with 18 bases between. Looked up from germline, CDR1 is SGHTA and CDR2 is FQGNSA. This CDR3 spans 17 amino acids. The DNA of the CDR3 is TGTGCCAGCAGCTCACGGAGGGGGGGCAAAGCTAACTATGGCTACACCTTC. This gives the protein CASSSRRGGKANYGYTF.

The chain uses TRBV4-2 and TRBJ1-2; D may be TRBD1 (5 bases). Germline-derived CDR1 and CDR2 are LGHNA and YNFKEQ. The CDR3 runs 14 residues. V lost 1 base and J 2 bases, leaving 8 bases between the germline ends. This CDR3 is CASSQGGGNYGYTF. The CDR3 DNA is TGTGCCAGCAGCCAAGGGGGGGGGAACTATGGCTACACCTTC.

The chain links TRBV4-3 to TRBJ1-4; 12 positions agree with TRBD1. V dropped 4 bases and J dropped 5; count of bases not matched to a gene: 8. The CDR3 length is 17 residues. Per the germline V gene, CDR1 is LGHNA and CDR2 is YSLEER. The CDR3 protein is CASSPRDRGLLNEKLFF. CDR3 bases: TGCGCCAGCAGCCCCCGGGACAGGGGGCTCTTGAATGAAAAACTGTTTTTT.

V and J are TRBV6-5 and TRBJ1-5; D gene ambiguous. The V end lost 0 bases, the J end lost 5 bases, and 5 bases lay between the germline ends. Germline V gene lookup returns CDR1 MNHEY and CDR2 SVGAGI. This CDR3 comprises 13 residues. Here the CDR3 reads CASSYSSDQPQHF. CDR3 nucleotide sequence: TGTGCCAGCAGTTACTCAAGTGATCAGCCCCAGCATTTT.

This sequence joins TRBV9 and TRBJ1-3, with D possibly matching TRBD1 (6 bases). The CDR3 is 15 amino acids. The germline V and J ends were trimmed by 2 bases and 0 bases, with 9 bases remaining between them. Germline CDR1 and CDR2: SGDLS and YYNGEE. Written as DNA, the CDR3 is TGTGCCAGCAGCGTTCTGGACAGCTCTGGAAACACCATATATTTT. The encoded protein is CASSVLDSSGNTIYF.

The chain joins TRBV27 to TRBJ1-1, with D maybe TRBD1 (5 bases). V lost 10 bases and J lost 4, with 16 bases in between. Germline loops: CDR1 MNHEY, CDR2 SMNVEV (reference sequence). The CDR3 loop spans 13 amino acids. The CDR3 sequence is CATGPGTGTEAFF. CDR3 bases: TGTGCCACGGGACCCGGTACGGGCACTGAAGCTTTCTTT.

The chain recombines TRBV6-1 with TRBJ2-7; 8 bases are shared with TRBD2. Losses at the gene ends were 6 bases for V and 3 bases for J; bases not matched to a gene: 7. The CDR3 is 14 amino acids. Germline values: CDR1 MNHNS, CDR2 SASEGT. CDR3 coding DNA: TGTGCCAGCAGCAGTCGGGGGGGCGACTACGAGCAGTACTTC. Residues: CASSSRGGDYEQYF.

The chain carries TRBV29-1 and TRBJ2-7; the D call may be TRBD1 or TRBD2 (6 bases each). Looked up from germline, CDR1 is SQVTM and CDR2 is ANQGSEA. Trimming removed 6 bases from V and 5 bases from J, with 17 bases in between. This CDR3 is 13 amino acids long. The CDR3 reads CSVEGGQIHEQYF. CDR3 DNA sequence: TGCAGCGTCGAGGGGGGACAAATCCACGAGCAGTACTTC.

J is TRBJ1-6 and V is TRBV6-6; TRBD1 is a possible D gene (6 bases). The CDR3 length is 15 residues. Trimming removed 0 bases from V and 9 bases from J, with 12 bases in between. Germline V gene data show CDR1 as MNHNY and CDR2 as SVGAGI (reference sequence). The CDR3 nucleotides read TGTGCCAGCAGTTACTCGGGACAACGAGGTTCACCCCTCCACTTT. Amino acids: CASSYSGQRGSPLHF.

The J gene is TRBJ1-2, the V gene TRBV18; D call uncertain. Trimming cost V 6 bases and J 4 bases, with 18 bases left between them. CDR1 KGHSH and CDR2 LQKENI come from the germline V gene. The CDR3 covers 15 residues. In DNA form, the CDR3 reads TGTGCCAGCTCCGCGACCAGTGCCCCAGTCTATGGCTACACCTTC. Translated: CASSATSAPVYGYTF.

This clone was counted only a few times. The chain employs TRBV2 and TRBJ1-2; maybe TRBD1 (5 bases). V shed 7 bases and J shed 4 bases, with 16 bases lying between them. This CDR3 is built from 14 residues. Germline V gene lookup returns CDR1 SNHLY and CDR2 FYNNEI. Here the CDR3 reads CASKRDEIIYGYTF. The DNA for the CDR3 is TGTGCCAGCAAAAGGGACGAGATTATCTATGGCTACACCTTC.

The chain has TRBV2 and TRBJ2-3, with a tentative D call TRBD2 (6 bases). Per germline, CDR1 SNHLY and CDR2 FYNNEI. The CDR3 totals 12 residues. CDR3 in amino acids: CAGGRDSDTQYF. In DNA, the CDR3 is TGTGCGGGGGGAAGGGACTCGGATACGCAGTATTTT. Looking up the rest from reference TRBV2 and TRBJ2-3 gives the full variable domain: EPEVTQTPSHQVTQMGQEVILRCVPISNHLYFYWYRQILGQKVEFLVSFYNNEISEKSEIFDDQFSVERPDGSNFTLKIRSTKLEDSAMYFCAGGRDSDTQYFGPGTRLTVL.

The genes are TRBV19 and TRBJ2-2; 7 bases fit TRBD1. V trimming: 3 bases; J trimming: 5 bases; junction bases outside the gene matches: 9. CDR3 length: 16 residues. Per germline, CDR1 LNHDA and CDR2 SQIVND (reference sequence). CDR3 sequence (DNA): TGTGCCAGTAGTATCGGCCTAATACAGGGGACCGGGGAGCTGTTTTTT. It yields the protein CASSIGLIQGTGELFF. Full variable domain (missing parts from reference TRBV19 and TRBJ2-2): DGGITQSPKYLFRKEGQNVTLSCEQNLNHDAMYWYRQDPGQGLRLIYYSQIVNDFQKGDIAEGYSVSREKKESFPLTVTSAQKNPTAFYLCASSIGLIQGTGELFFGEGSRLTVL.

This rearrangement joins TRBV11-2 to TRBJ1-1; D uncertain. CDR3 length: 13 amino acids. Looked up from germline, CDR1 is SGHAT and CDR2 is FQNNGV. V dropped 1 base and J dropped 1 base, with 4 bases sitting between them. The CDR3 DNA reads TGTGCCAGCAGCTTAGGCAGGAACACTGAAGCTTTCTTT. Its translation is CASSLGRNTEAFF. Based on the CDR3 plus reference TRBV11-2 and TRBJ1-1, the full variable domain is EAGVAQSPRYKIIEKRQSVAFWCNPISGHATLYWYQQILGQGPKLLIQFQNNGVVDDSQLPKDRFSAERLKGVDSTLKIQPAKLEDSAVYLCASSLGRNTEAFFGQGTRLTVV.

The rearrangement uses TRBV5-1 and TRBJ1-2; the D gene is possibly TRBD1 (5 bases). Trimming shortened V by 4 bases and J by 5 bases, and 15 bases separated the two germline ends. The CDR3 is 14 amino acids. Germline V gives CDR1 SGHRS, CDR2 YFSETQ. This CDR3 is CASSPAGDLYGYTF. DNA for the CDR3: TGCGCCAGCAGCCCGGCGGGGGATCTGTATGGCTACACCTTC. Variable domain in full (rest from reference TRBV5-1 and TRBJ1-2): KAGVTQTPRYLIKTRGQQVTLSCSPISGHRSVSWYQQTPGQGLQFLFEYFSETQRNKGNFPGRFSGRQFSNSRSEMNVSTLELGDSALYLCASSPAGDLYGYTFGSGTRLTVV.

CDR3 amino acids: CASSYSWTANYGYTF. The CDR3 bases are TGTGCCAGCAGTTACTCGTGGACAGCTAACTATGGCTACACCTTC. The chain joins TRBV6-5 to TRBJ1-2, with D perhaps matching TRBD1 (6 bases). V was clipped by 0 bases and J by 0 bases, with 8 bases between them. This CDR3 has 15 residues. CDR1 MNHEY and CDR2 SVGAGI come from the germline V gene.

This clone was counted a single time. The DNA of the CDR3 is TGTGCCAGCAGCTTCTCTTCTGAGGGTGGCTACACCTTC. Encoded protein: CASSFSSEGGYTF. The genes are TRBV5-6 and TRBJ1-2; no definite D call. Germline-derived CDR1 and CDR2 are SGHDT and YYEEEE. V was cut by 2 bases and J by 7 bases, with 12 bases left in between. The CDR3 is 13 residues long.

J is TRBJ1-1 and V is TRBV6-5; no clear D gene. Germline CDR1 and CDR2: MNHEY and SVGAGI. The CDR3 covers 15 residues. V was cut by 6 bases and J by 4 bases, with 18 bases left in between. CDR3 protein: CASSPNAGKTTEAFF. DNA for the CDR3: TGTGCCAGCAGCCCGAACGCGGGGAAAACCACTGAAGCTTTCTTT.

This clone was recorded a few times. The chain recombines TRBV20-1 with TRBJ1-1; unclear D gene. The CDR3 has 11 amino acids. Trimming removed 7 bases from V and 0 bases from J, with 6 bases in between. Germline V gives CDR1 DFQATT, CDR2 SNEGSKA (reference sequence). CDR3 amino acids: CSGGVNTEAFF. CDR3 nucleotide sequence: TGCAGTGGAGGTGTGAACACTGAAGCTTTCTTT.

This clone was found once. This chain connects TRBV6-5 to TRBJ2-7; D is possibly TRBD2 (7 bases). In germline, CDR1 is MNHEY, CDR2 SVGAGI. With 6 bases removed from V and 4 bases from J, the gap between germline ends came to 19 bases. This CDR3 has 15 amino acids. Written as DNA, the CDR3 is TGTGCCAGCAGAGGGGGGACTATAGATCGATACGAGCAGTACTTC. The encoded protein is CASRGGTIDRYEQYF.